One sample yielded the 22 T cell receptor beta chains listed below, sequenced in a study of cytomegalovirus exposure and HLA in healthy donors. A multiplex PCR was run with 60 Vbeta primers and 13 Jbeta primers. Here immunoSEQ multiplex PCR was the method, and the copy in TCRdb shows in-frame clones only, minus some. The sample includes about 160,000 clones, around 69% of them seen just once. The sample consisted of PBMCs. The source is a man in his fifties or sixties in good health and CMV-seronegative.

A remark on this clone: One junction end does not reproduce the germline sequence, and a read error may be involved. The chain links TRBV5-1 to TRBJ2-5, with D tentatively TRBD1 (6 bases). CDR3 length equals 16 residues. Per the germline V gene, CDR1 is SGHRS and CDR2 is YFSETQ. The CDR3 coding sequence is TGCGCCAGCAGCAAATTCGCAGGGGTAGGTCAAGAGGCCCAGTACTTC. Translated: CASSKFAGVGQEAQYF.

The V gene is TRBV11-1, the J gene TRBJ1-2; D call uncertain. Trimming left V 5 bases short and J 4 bases short, with 14 bases between. In germline, CDR1 is SGHAT, CDR2 FQDESV (reference sequence). This CDR3 region has 14 residues. The CDR3 here is CASSLNTEVYGYTF. In nucleotides, the CDR3 is TGTGCCAGCAGCCTTAACACCGAAGTCTATGGCTACACCTTC.

The rearrangement uses TRBV9 and TRBJ2-7; 9 positions match TRBD1. The V segment lost 4 bases and the J segment 0 bases; nucleotides outside the gene matches: 11. Looked up from germline, CDR1 is SGDLS and CDR2 is YYNGEE. The CDR3 has 17 amino acids. CDR3 residues: CASSSQDRGDGSYEQYF. The CDR3 DNA follows: TGTGCCAGCAGCTCACAGGACAGGGGAGATGGCTCCTACGAGCAGTACTTC.

This chain links TRBV5-4 with TRBJ2-5; D may be TRBD1 (5 bases). This CDR3 is 13 amino acids long. CDR1 is SGHNT and CDR2 is YYREEE in the germline V gene (reference sequence). V lost 3 bases to trimming and J lost 5 bases, with 11 bases between them. The CDR3 here is CASSSTVSETQYF. CDR3 sequence (DNA): TGTGCCAGCAGCTCGACAGTTTCCGAGACCCAGTACTTC.

The rearrangement uses TRBV28 and TRBJ1-3; no firm D call. V lost 6 bases and J 1 base, leaving 10 bases between the germline ends. CDR1 and CDR2 (germline): MDHEN, SYDVKM. CDR3 length equals 14 residues. The CDR3: CASSQATSGNTIYF. The CDR3 coding sequence is TGTGCCAGCAGCCAAGCGACGTCTGGAAACACCATATATTTT. The full variable domain, with the rest looked up from reference TRBV28 and TRBJ1-3, is DVKVTQSSRYLVKRTGEKVFLECVQDMDHENMFWYRQDPGLGLRLIYFSYDVKMKEKGDIPEGYSVSREKKERFSLILESASTNQTSMYLCASSQATSGNTIYFGEGSWLTVV.

This chain connects TRBV5-1 to TRBJ1-1, with 9 nucleotides matching TRBD1. The germline gives CDR1 SGHRS, CDR2 YFSETQ. The CDR3 contains 15 residues. The trim removed 0 bases at V and 0 bases at J, leaving 0 bases unmatched. The CDR3 DNA is TGCGCCAGCAGCTTGGGGGACAGGGTGAACACTGAAGCTTTCTTT. Translated: CASSLGDRVNTEAFF.

The V call is TRBV21-1, the J call TRBJ1-6; the DNA was not compared with TRBD1, the D call given in the table. TRBV21-1 is recorded as a pseudogene. The CDR3 is 16 residues long. The CDR3 region is CASSKGGQGNNSPLHF. As DNA, the CDR3 is TGTGCCAGCAGCAAAGGAGGACAGGGTAATAATTCACCCCTCCACTTT.

The chain is built from TRBV7-9 and TRBJ2-3; D is perhaps TRBD2 (6 bases). V was shortened by 0 bases and J by 2 bases, with 15 bases between the two germline ends. The CDR3 covers 17 residues. Looked up from germline, CDR1 is SEHNR and CDR2 is FQNEAQ (reference sequence). CDR3 nucleotides: TGTGCCAGCAGCTTAGCGGAGGGGCAGAGCCTCACAGATACGCAGTATTTT. Its protein product is CASSLAEGQSLTDTQYF.

CDR3 DNA sequence: TGTGCCAGCAGGAGAGGACTCAACACCGGGGAGCTGTTTTTT. Its protein product is CASRRGLNTGELFF. The chain joins TRBV6-5 to TRBJ2-2; D may be TRBD2 (5 bases). The CDR3 totals 14 residues. Trimming stripped 6 bases from V and 2 bases from J, with 10 bases between. CDR1 is MNHEY, CDR2 SVGAGI, per germline.

The V call is TRBV19, the J call TRBJ2-7; no clear D gene. The germline CDR1 and CDR2 sequences are LNHDA and SQIVND (reference sequence). V was clipped by 7 bases and J by 6 bases, with 13 bases between them. This CDR3 is 12 amino acids long. CDR3 coding DNA: TGTGCCAGTACTGGCCCCCTTGGCGAGCAGTACTTC. Translation gives CASTGPLGEQYF.

This chain connects TRBV7-9 to TRBJ1-5; 7 bases match TRBD1. The length of the CDR3 is 13 residues. J was trimmed by 6 bases and V by 7 bases; bases with no gene match: 6. Looked up from germline, CDR1 is SEHNR and CDR2 is FQNEAQ (reference sequence). The CDR3 reads CASTRGQGQPQHF. CDR3 nucleotides: TGTGCCAGCACGAGGGGGCAGGGTCAGCCCCAGCATTTT.

V is TRBV5-1 and J is TRBJ1-4; 8 bases agree with TRBD1. Germline values: CDR1 SGHRS, CDR2 YFSETQ. This CDR3 is built from 15 residues. V dropped 4 bases and J dropped 9; count of bases not matched to a gene: 11. CDR3 amino acids: CASSARTGNEKKLFF. Written as DNA, the CDR3 is TGCGCCAGCAGCGCCAGGACAGGGAACGAGAAAAAACTGTTTTTT.

The chain links TRBV15 to TRBJ2-3; no clear D. Trimming pared 0 bases from V and 2 bases from J, leaving 18 bases between. This CDR3 is 18 amino acids long. Germline CDR1 is LNHNV and CDR2 is YYDKDF (reference sequence). CDR3 DNA: TGTGCCACCAGCAGAGATTTATCGGCGGATCTCAACACAGATACGCAGTATTTT. This sequence encodes CATSRDLSADLNTDTQYF.

The rearrangement uses TRBV4-1 and TRBJ2-1; 9 bases agree with TRBD2. This CDR3 region has 16 residues. Germline values: CDR1 MGHRA, CDR2 YSYEKL. V shed 3 bases, J shed 8 bases, and the junction held 11 bases outside the gene matches. The CDR3 sequence is CASSHSKAGGVYEQFF. DNA of the CDR3: TGCGCCAGCAGCCATTCTAAAGCGGGGGGAGTTTATGAGCAGTTCTTC.

In the case of this clone: The germline gene is not matched at one end of the junction; a read error may be the cause. The rearrangement links TRBV5-1 to TRBJ1-1; D is undetermined. CDR1 is SGHRS, CDR2 YFSETQ, per germline. The CDR3 contains 15 residues. The CDR3 region has the DNA TGCGCCAGCAGCTTGATGGTCCCAGCGAACGCTGAAGCTTTCTTT. Residues: CASSLMVPANAEAFF.

In its sample, this clone was seen once. The chain employs TRBV9 and TRBJ2-5; 11 bases align to TRBD2. The CDR3 is 17 residues long. Germline values: CDR1 SGDLS, CDR2 YYNGEE. V trimming: 4 bases; J trimming: 2 bases; junction bases outside the gene matches: 10. CDR3 nucleotides: TGTGCCAGCAGCTCCACGAGGGTAGCGGGGGGGCAAGAGACCCAGTACTTC. It codes for CASSSTRVAGGQETQYF. Variable domain in full (rest from reference TRBV9 and TRBJ2-5): DSGVTQTPKHLITATGQRVTLRCSPRSGDLSVYWYQQSLDQGLQFLIQYYNGEERAKGNILERFSAQQFPDLHSELNLSSLELGDSALYFCASSSTRVAGGQETQYFGPGTRLLVL.

The J gene is TRBJ2-7, the V gene TRBV4-3, with 11 positions matching TRBD1. The V gene end was trimmed by 0 bases and the J gene end by 7 bases; junction bases not matched to a gene: 8. Germline values: CDR1 LGHNA, CDR2 YSLEER. This CDR3 has 16 amino acids. Here the CDR3 reads CASSQDTGQGASEQYF. CDR3 sequence (DNA): TGCGCCAGCAGCCAAGATACTGGACAGGGGGCGAGTGAGCAGTACTTC.

The chain is built from TRBV9 and TRBJ2-1; D remains unclear. V lost 4 bases and J 3 bases, leaving 14 bases between the germline ends. This CDR3 region has 15 residues. CDR1 is SGDLS, CDR2 YYNGEE, per germline. The DNA for the CDR3 is TGTGCCAGCAGCCCCTACAGTGAACACTACAATGAGCAGTTCTTC. Translated: CASSPYSEHYNEQFF.

The V and J genes are TRBV30 and TRBJ1-2; 9 nucleotides agree with TRBD1. The V segment lost 3 bases and the J segment 6 bases; nucleotides outside the gene matches: 5. This CDR3 is built from 13 residues. Looked up from germline, CDR1 is GTSNPN and CDR2 is SVGIG (reference sequence). The CDR3 DNA reads TGTGCCTGGAGCGAGGGACAGGGAAATGGCTACACCTTC. Protein sequence: CAWSEGQGNGYTF.

This chain joins TRBV30 and TRBJ1-2; TRBD1 might be the D (5 bases). The germline CDR1 and CDR2 sequences are GTSNPN and SVGIG (reference sequence). The CDR3 has 13 residues. Trimming pared 7 bases from V and 4 bases from J, leaving 16 bases between. CDR3 amino acids: CALEGTYGYGYTF. Written as DNA, the CDR3 is TGTGCCTTAGAAGGGACTTATGGCTATGGCTACACCTTC. The complete variable domain, with remaining parts taken from reference TRBV30 and TRBJ1-2, reads SQTIHQWPATLVQPVGSPLSLECTVEGTSNPNLYWYRQAAGRGLQLLFYSVGIGQISSEVPQNLSASRPQDRQFILSSKKLLLSDSGFYLCALEGTYGYGYTFGSGTRLTVV.

The chain uses TRBV6-5 and TRBJ2-5; D might be TRBD1 (6 bases). V was pared by 2 bases and J by 0 bases, with 10 bases between. Germline CDR1 is MNHEY and CDR2 is SVGAGI. This CDR3 has 15 amino acids. The chain's CDR3 is CASSYRTAYQETQYF. The CDR3 DNA reads TGTGCCAGCAGTTACCGGACAGCCTACCAAGAGACCCAGTACTTC.

The chain combines TRBV30 with TRBJ2-3, with 9 positions matching TRBD2. This CDR3 has 17 residues. J gave up 4 bases and V 1 base, and 12 bases lay outside the gene matches. Germline V gene sequence: CDR1 GTSNPN, CDR2 SVGIG (reference sequence). The CDR3 here is CAWSGGSGREGPDTQYF. DNA of the CDR3: TGTGCCTGGAGTGGCGGCAGTGGGCGGGAGGGGCCAGATACGCAGTATTTT.